The rows below give T cell receptor beta chains drawn from one sample of a study of vaccination effects on CD4 cells after COVID-19. These receptors' antigens are unknown. The table came from immunoSEQ multiplex PCR; TCRdb's copy has only in-frame clones and leaves some out. The table lists 20,000 to 30,000 clones, roughly 76% of them singletons. This specimen consisted of CD4+ T cells from PBMCs cultured with SARS-CoV-2 spike peptides, obtained before COVID-19 vaccination. The receptor source for this set is a human donor who had a prior SARS-CoV-2 infection. The CDR3 runs from the conserved cysteine through the conserved F or W. D genes are given only for firm matches. Size is stated for part of the rows, as once, few or many counts, or as a class when the clone is expanded.

j_call clone_size v_call d_call cdr3_nt cdr3_aa
TRBJ2-1 . TRBV30 TRBD2 TGTGCCTGGGGATCCGGGACTAGCGGGGGGGCGGATGAGCAGTTCTTC CAWGSGTSGGADEQFF
TRBJ2-7 . TRBV6-6 . TGTGCCAGCAGTCCGGATAGGTGGCACGAGCAGTACTTC CASSPDRWHEQYF
TRBJ2-1 . TRBV5-1 . TGCGCCAGCAGCCGAGGGGGGGACAATGAGCAGTTCTTC CASSRGGDNEQFF
TRBJ1-5 . TRBV6-2/TRBV6-3 . TGTGCCAGCAGTACATTCACAGGGTCAAGCCATCAGCCCCAGCATTTT CASSTFTGSSHQPQHF
TRBJ2-7 once TRBV30 . TGTGCCTGGAGTGGTTCACAGGGGGGGGTCTTC CAWSGSQGGVF
TRBJ1-1 few TRBV5-1 . TGCGCCAGCAGAACCGGGCCAATGGGGAACACTGAAGCTTTCTTT CASRTGPMGNTEAFF
TRBJ2-1 . TRBV5-1 TRBD2 TGCGCCAGCAGCTTGGTGGCGGGAGGGTACAATGAGCAGTTCTTC CASSLVAGGYNEQFF
TRBJ2-7 . TRBV29-1 TRBD1 TGCAGCGTATCGACAGGGGGCTGGAGCGAGCAGTACTTC CSVSTGGWSEQYF
TRBJ1-5 once TRBV12-3/TRBV12-4 . TGTGCCAGCAGTTCGTATACGAATCAGCCCCAGCATTTT CASSSYTNQPQHF
TRBJ2-1 . TRBV7-8 . TGTGCCAGCAGCTTAGGGGTCGGGGAATACAATGAGCAGTTCTTC CASSLGVGEYNEQFF
TRBJ2-3 . TRBV12-5 . TGTGCTAGTGGGCGGAAACTTAGGGGGCTAGCGTTCACAGATACGCAGTATTTT CASGRKLRGLAFTDTQYF
TRBJ2-1 . TRBV7-2 . TGTGCCAGCAGCCCTCCGGGATGGGCGTACAATGAGCAGTTCTTC CASSPPGWAYNEQFF
TRBJ1-4 . TRBV28 TRBD1 TGTGCCAGCAGTCCAGGGACAGGGAAGAATGAAAAACTGTTTTTT CASSPGTGKNEKLFF
TRBJ2-5 . TRBV10-3 . TGTGCCATCAGTGAGTCGTCAGCTCAAGAGACCCAGTACTTC CAISESSAQETQYF
TRBJ2-7 . TRBV6-1 . TGTGCCAGCAGTGAGGGGGCTCCAGTGGTGGCCGAGCAGTACTTC CASSEGAPVVAEQYF
TRBJ2-5 . TRBV9 . TGTGCCAGCAGCCCACCTCCAGGGGGGGGGTTTGGAGAGACCCAGTACTTC CASSPPPGGGFGETQYF
TRBJ2-4 few TRBV7-9 . TGTGCCAGCAGCCTCGTGGGGGGAGCCAAAAACATTCAGTACTTC CASSLVGGAKNIQYF
TRBJ1-2 . TRBV2 TRBD1 TGTGCCAGCATGACAGGGGGCTTAGATGGCTACACCTTC CASMTGGLDGYTF
TRBJ2-7 . TRBV12-2 . TGTGCAAGTCGCTTGGGAGCCCCCGGTGGTTACGAGCAGTACTTC CASRLGAPGGYEQYF
TRBJ1-2 . TRBV7-8 . TGTGCCAGCAGCTTCCTGGGGGGTGATCTCGGCAACACCTTC CASSFLGGDLGNTF
TRBJ2-1 . TRBV7-3 TRBD2 TGTGCCAGCAGCGTTAGCGGGGGGGGGTACAATGAGCAGTTCTTC CASSVSGGGYNEQFF
TRBJ2-1 few TRBV3-1/TRBV3-2 . TGTGCCAGCAGCCAAGTCGGGATTCACAATGAGCAGTTCTTC CASSQVGIHNEQFF
TRBJ1-1 . TRBV19 . TGTGCCAGTAGGATGTGGGCCACTGAAGCTTTCTTT CASRMWATEAFF
TRBJ2-1 . TRBV19 TRBD2 TGTGCCAGTAGTATTTGGGGAGTGGGTAGCGGGAGGGGGAATGAGCAGTTCTTC CASSIWGVGSGRGNEQFF
TRBJ1-2 . TRBV11-3 TRBD1 TGTGCCAGCAGCACACACCGGCGGGACAGGGGGGATATTCGGGACTACACCTTC CASSTHRRDRGDIRDYTF
TRBJ1-2 few TRBV2 TRBD1 TGTGCCAGCAGAGGGACAGGACCCTACACCTTC CASRGTGPYTF
TRBJ1-1 . TRBV3-1/TRBV3-2 TRBD1 TGTGCCAGCAACTACAGGGGGGACACTGAAGCTTTCTTT CASNYRGDTEAFF
TRBJ2-3 . TRBV4-1 TRBD1 TGCGCCAGCAGCCCGAAATCTCAGGGGGCGGGTGATACGCAGTATTTT CASSPKSQGAGDTQYF
TRBJ1-5 . TRBV4-3 . TGCGCCAGCAGCCAGACGGCAGGGGATAGCAATCAGCCCCAGCATTTT CASSQTAGDSNQPQHF
TRBJ2-3 . TRBV10-3 . TGTGCCATCAGTGAGAGTGATATCGGTACGCAGTATTTT CAISESDIGTQYF
TRBJ2-5 . TRBV9 . TGTGCCAGCAGCGTAGACGCAGTTGAGACCCAGTACTTC CASSVDAVETQYF
TRBJ2-2 . TRBV24-1 TRBD1 TGTGCCACCAGTCAGGGGGTAACCGGGGAGCTGTTTTTT CATSQGVTGELFF
TRBJ1-2 . TRBV7-2 . TGTGCCAGCAGCTTAGGTTACAGGGCGTACTATGGCTACACCTTC CASSLGYRAYYGYTF